This record covers a single TCR beta chain. Assay used: immunoSEQ multiplex PCR; TCRdb lists only in-frame clones, some missing. The sample has roughly 200,000 clones; approximately 85% are singletons. The data were taken from a study of blood T cell repertoires in COVID-19. The V end lost 2 bases, the J end lost 0 bases, and 12 bases lay between the germline ends. Looked up from germline, CDR1 is SGHVS and CDR2 is FQNEAQ. The CDR3 is 16 residues long. The specimen was PBMCs or T cells enriched from blood (not recorded which). The clonotype comes from a man aged 35 to 55 with acute COVID-19. The rearrangement joins TRBV7-8 to TRBJ2-3; the D is unclear. CDR3 sequence: CASSLSLGPSTDTQYF. The CDR3 bases are TGTGCCAGCAGCTTATCTCTTGGGCCTAGCACAGATACGCAGTATTTT.